This TCR beta chain was sequenced for a study of long-term antiretroviral therapy in people with HIV (dated by TCRdb to between 2021 and 2023). Looking at the study overall: Collection of the earliest samples took place about a decade ahead of the 2015 WHO recommendation for immediate ART, at a time when ART was typically delayed until CD4 counts fell. A retrospective serial study tested whether changes in peripheral blood TRB repertoire composition and diversity were associated with ART initiation and durable HIV suppression. The cohort contributed roughly 200 cryopreserved PBMC samples from around 30 adults with confirmed HIV infection, collected serially over a mean of around six years (range 1-12). Among the approximately 32 participants with HIV, ten to eleven were female. No cross-contamination during QIAcube processing turned up in test extractions that ran a monoclonal T-cell line alongside 33 polyclonal samples. The full study reports these points: No data were available on ART adherence, viral resistance or therapy changes, limiting inferences about post-ART repertoire changes. Expanded TRB clones identified before ART initiation dominated the repertoire at all time points, although this dominance fluctuated and declined in many PLHIV after ART. HIV repertoires had narrower CDR3 length ranges than controls, and the network structure suggested an antigen-experienced repertoire that shifted only slightly toward naive after ART. A significant increase in TRB diversity was found to be associated with ART initiation, although TRB diversity was observed to remain significantly below that of transplant donor controls even after long-term ART. Because pre-ART samples had limited cell numbers, unsorted PBMC were profiled rather than sorted CD4+ and CD8+ T cells. Owing to limited PBMC availability, only the TCR beta chain was sequenced, without alpha chain pairing. The samples span the years 2004 to 2017, and the ART regimens used may be less effective than current regimens.

Measured from the cysteine to the phenylalanine, the CDR3 is 13 residues long. This entry keeps only the CDR3 DNA: 39 bases, framed from base 1. The germline V gene supplies CDR1 SGHTA and CDR2 FQGNSA. Trimming accounts for 6 bases at V and 4 bases at J, while the number of junction bases matched to no gene is 2. The immunoSEQ hsTCRB v3.0 assay was used at survey level resolution to sequence the TRB variable region. A depth of roughly 40,000-50,000 T-cell genomes per sample was targeted for TRB sequencing. An Illumina MiSeq with a v3 150-cycle kit was used to sequence the pooled TRB libraries. Turning to the authors' computational methods: Repertoire analysis was run in R within a reproducible Nextflow workflow that covered QC, data transformation and analysis. LymphoSeq2, an R package for exploring AIRR-Seq data, was used to implement the custom analyses. After excluding a few samples that yielded fewer than 5000 total TRB sequences, 188 HIV repertoires remained for analysis. Among the approximately 180 retained HIV repertoires, 55 to 65 were collected before ART initiation and about 130 were collected after ART initiation. Each repertoire was downsampled to 5000 TRB nucleotide sequences, and summary statistics were averaged across 100 downsampling iterations. The analysis kept only TRB sequences whose CDR3 regions were at least seven amino acids long. Diversity was measured with a Shannon entropy-derived clonality score and the Gini coefficient. In the repertoire networks, any two of the top 5000 CDR3 amino acid sequences were linked whenever the two sequences differed by an edit distance of one. For TRB CDR3 amino acid sequences, antigen specificity groups and MHC restriction were predicted with GLIPH2. To flag known CMV, EBV, HIV or tissue antigen associations, CDR3 amino acid sequences were matched against VDJdb and McPAS-TCR. Pre-ART, post-ART and control groups were compared with Wilcoxon signed-rank tests and Holm-Bonferroni correction. In its TCRdb copy, this immuneACCESS table keeps in-frame sequences only and misses some clones. Where compared with another copy, unresolved V genes explain less than half of these, and the others have no known cause. The DNA gave D and trimming, while V, J and clone size come from that table. Present in this sample are about 32,000 clones, 95% to 98% of which were seen just once. The ten most abundant clones make up 1.5% to 2% of the sample.

Participants were included only if at least one PBMC sample before ART initiation and at least two post-ART samples were available. All participants with HIV were treated in the United States of America. Cryopreserved samples of roughly 0.85-11 million PBMC were thawed and washed before DNA extraction. At the time of the earliest PBMC sample, participants with HIV were aged between roughly 23 and 60 years. PBMC samples from each participant spanned 1-4 timepoints before ART initiation and 2-8 timepoints after ART initiation, with a median of 7 samples. For every participant, serial HIV viral load, CD4+ T-cell count, ART history and demographic data were obtained. A Qiagen kit on a QIAcube was used to extract genomic DNA from unsorted PBMC, with samples processed in batches of 12. In the case of this clone: There is no known antigen for this receptor. No qualities accompany the bases; no much larger clone lies one base away.

The specimen comprised unsorted PBMCs, sampled 7.6 years after starting antiretroviral therapy. The V and J segments used are TRBV7-2 and TRBJ2-3, and TRBD2 matches 9 of the central bases. The TCR comes from a man aged 25-40 years with HIV. The CDR3 sequence is CASSSSGADTQYF. The nucleotide sequence is given as TGTGCCAGCAGTTCTAGCGGGGCAGATACGCAGTATTTT.